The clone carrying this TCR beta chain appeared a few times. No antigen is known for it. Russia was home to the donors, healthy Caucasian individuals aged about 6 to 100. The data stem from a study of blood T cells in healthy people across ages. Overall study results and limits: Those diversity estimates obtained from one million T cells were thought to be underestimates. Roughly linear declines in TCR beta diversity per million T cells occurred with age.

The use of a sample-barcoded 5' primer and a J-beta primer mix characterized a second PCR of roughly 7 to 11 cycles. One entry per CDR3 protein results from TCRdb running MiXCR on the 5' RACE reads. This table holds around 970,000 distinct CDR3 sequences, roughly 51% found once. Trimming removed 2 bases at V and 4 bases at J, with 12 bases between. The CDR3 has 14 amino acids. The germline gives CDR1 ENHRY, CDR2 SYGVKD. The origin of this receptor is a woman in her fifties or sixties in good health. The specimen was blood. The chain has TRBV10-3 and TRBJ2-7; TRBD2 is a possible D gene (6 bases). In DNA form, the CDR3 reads TGTGCCATCAGTGAGCCTAGCGCGGGTTACGAGCAGTACTTC. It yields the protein CAISEPSAGYEQYF.